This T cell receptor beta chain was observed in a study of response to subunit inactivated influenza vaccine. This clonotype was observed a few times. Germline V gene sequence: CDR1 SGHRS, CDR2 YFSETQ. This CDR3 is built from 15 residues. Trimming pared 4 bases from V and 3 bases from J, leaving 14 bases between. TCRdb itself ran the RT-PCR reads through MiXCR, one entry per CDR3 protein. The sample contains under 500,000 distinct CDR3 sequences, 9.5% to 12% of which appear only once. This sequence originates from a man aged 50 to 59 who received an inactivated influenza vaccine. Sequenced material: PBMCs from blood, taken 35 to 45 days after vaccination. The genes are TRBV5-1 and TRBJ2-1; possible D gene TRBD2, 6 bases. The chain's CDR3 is CASSLSSGYYNEQFF. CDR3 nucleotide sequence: TGCGCCAGCAGCCTAAGCAGCGGGTACTACAATGAGCAGTTCTTC.